The 11 T cell receptor beta chains below come from one sample, sequenced in a study of regulatory T cells in long-lasting Graves disease. The time point here: newly diagnosed GD, antithyroid drugs for less than 3 months. Scientists built the TCR library using RNA that was extracted from PBMCs. CDR3-region Arm-PCR and iRepertoire HTBI primers produced the TCR beta libraries. TCRdb recomputed calls from the multiplex PCR reads with MiXCR, one row per CDR3 protein. The repertoire holds some 410,000 distinct CDR3 sequences, with roughly 15% as singletons. These data were also filed under a second study, of T cells in Graves' hyperthyroidism and ophthalmopathy.

The sequencing here drew on peripheral blood mononuclear cells (PBMCs), taken at new diagnosis, from a patient treated with antithyroid drugs. Every receptor here comes from a young woman with Graves disease.

Many counts were recorded for this clonotype. This rearrangement joins TRBV28 to TRBJ2-4; 11 nucleotides agree with TRBD1. In germline, CDR1 is MDHEN, CDR2 SYDVKM. The junction had 8 bases not matched to a gene; V was cut back by 6 bases and J by 1 base. This CDR3 has 17 amino acids. DNA for the CDR3: TGTGCCAGCAGCCAGTGGACAGGGGGCTTGGCCAAAAACATTCAGTACTTC. This encodes CASSQWTGGLAKNIQYF.

This clonotype occurred many times. The chain is built from TRBV11-2 and TRBJ1-5; no firm D call. Trimming pared 7 bases from V and 0 bases from J, leaving 7 bases between. Germline CDR1 reads SGHAT; CDR2 reads FQNNGV. CDR3 size: 13 residues. The CDR3 bases are TGTGCCAGCAAAATGGATAGCAATCAGCCCCAGCATTTT. It is translated as CASKMDSNQPQHF.

Comments on this clonotype: It is likely a read error: a sequence one base away is far more abundant. The chain carries TRBV7-6 and TRBJ2-1; unclear D gene. The CDR3 extends over 13 amino acids. Trimming removed 6 bases at V and 7 bases at J, with 13 bases between. Germline-derived CDR1 and CDR2 are SGHVS and FNYEAQ. The CDR3 here is CASSLTRPNEQFF. The CDR3 DNA reads as TGTGCCAGCAGTTTAACCCGTCCTAATGAGCAGTTCTTC.

This clonotype was counted at least ten times. The chain couples TRBV7-9 to TRBJ2-1; 14 positions match TRBD2. V was clipped by 2 bases and J by 7 bases; unmatched bases: 13. The CDR3 extends over 19 amino acids. The V gene's germline CDR1 is SEHNR and CDR2 FQNEAQ (reference sequence). This CDR3 reads CASSLPARGGLAGGNEQFF. Here the CDR3 DNA reads TGTGCCAGCAGCTTACCAGCGCGGGGAGGACTAGCGGGAGGTAATGAGCAGTTCTTC.

This clonotype appeared many times. The chain couples TRBV5-1 to TRBJ2-7, with D tentatively TRBD1 or TRBD2 (5 bases each). Germline V gives CDR1 SGHRS, CDR2 YFSETQ. CDR3 length: 13 residues. V shed 5 bases and J shed 6 bases, with 15 bases lying between them. The CDR3 here is CASRGIEGSEQYF. The CDR3 nucleotides are TGCGCCAGCAGGGGGATCGAGGGGAGCGAGCAGTACTTC.

This clonotype was picked up many times. The chain uses TRBV20-1 and TRBJ2-7; weak D call: TRBD2 (5 bases). Germline values: CDR1 DFQATT, CDR2 SNEGSKA (reference sequence). V was pared by 7 bases and J by 3 bases, with 16 bases between. The CDR3 extends over 13 amino acids. The CDR3 sequence: CSGGLRRYYEQYF. The CDR3 nucleotides are TGCAGTGGCGGGCTACGGCGCTACTACGAGCAGTACTTC.

The rearrangement uses TRBV14 and TRBJ2-2; no clear D. There are 14 residues in the CDR3. Per the germline V gene, CDR1 is SGHDN and CDR2 is FVKESK. V dropped 2 bases and J dropped 6 bases, with 10 bases sitting between them. The CDR3 DNA is TGTGCCAGCAGCCAAAGGGTTACACCCGGGGAGCTGTTTTTT. It yields the protein CASSQRVTPGELFF.

The chain has TRBV6-1 and TRBJ1-5; D gene uncertain. The germline V and J ends were trimmed by 5 bases and 4 bases, with 15 bases remaining between them. This CDR3 is built from 15 residues. The germline gives CDR1 MNHNS, CDR2 SASEGT. The CDR3 region has the DNA TGTGCCAGCAGTAAATCCGGAGACCCTAATCAGCCCCAGCATTTT. As protein: CASSKSGDPNQPQHF.

This clonotype has at least ten counts. V gene TRBV3-1 combines with J gene TRBJ2-2; D might be TRBD1 or TRBD2, each matching 5 bases. Trimming removed 0 bases from V and 5 bases from J, with 16 bases in between. Germline CDR1 is LGHDT and CDR2 is YNNKEL (reference sequence). CDR3 length equals 17 residues. DNA of the CDR3: TGTGCCAGCAGCCAAGATTGGCCGACCGAGGGGACCGGGGAGCTGTTTTTT. Encoded protein: CASSQDWPTEGTGELFF.

The chain's CDR3 is CASSVGRGTANEKLFF. The CDR3 coding sequence is TGTGCCAGCAGCGTGGGACGCGGGACAGCAAACGAAAAACTGTTTTTT. The rearrangement joins TRBV9 to TRBJ1-4; 7 positions agree with TRBD1. V was clipped by 2 bases and J by 8 bases; unmatched bases: 12. Germline V CDR1 and CDR2: SGDLS, YYNGEE. This CDR3 spans 16 amino acids.

This clonotype was counted at least ten times. This chain links TRBV7-2 with TRBJ2-1, with 8 bases lining up with TRBD2. J gave up 8 bases and V 5 bases, and 17 bases lay outside the gene matches. Germline values: CDR1 SGHTA, CDR2 FQGNSA. This CDR3 has 17 amino acids. CDR3 amino acids: CASSLHGGAGERYEQFF. In nucleotides, the CDR3 is TGTGCCAGCAGCCTTCACGGGGGAGCGGGAGAAAGGTATGAGCAGTTCTTC.